This is a list of T cell receptor beta chains from one sample in a study of siplizumab effects on memory and regulatory T cells. The repertoire was sequenced with immunoSEQ multiplex PCR; TCRdb's copy has only in-frame clones and lacks some. The sample contains tens of thousands of clones, 87% of which appear only once. The sequenced sample was Tregs sorted from blood. The source is a human donor in good health. CDR3s include the opening cysteine and the closing phenylalanine or tryptophan. D genes are given only for firm matches. A row's size may be missing; if present it is once, few, many or a size class.

j_gene: TRBJ1-6; v_gene: TRBV6-6; abundance: few; d_gene: NA; CDR3nt: TGTGCCAGCATCGCACAGGGCTCGTATAATTCACCCCTCCACTTT; CDR3aa: CASIAQGSYNSPLHF
j_gene: TRBJ2-7; v_gene: TRBV11-2; abundance: NA; d_gene: TRBD1; CDR3nt: TGTGCCAGCAGCTCGCGGCCCACGCTGGGACAGGTGGCTGGGGAGCAGTACTTC; CDR3aa: CASSSRPTLGQVAGEQYF
j_gene: TRBJ2-7; v_gene: TRBV5-1; abundance: NA; d_gene: TRBD2; CDR3nt: TGCGCCAGCAGCTTGCTCAGAAGCGGGGGGGACGAGCAGTACTTC; CDR3aa: CASSLLRSGGDEQYF
j_gene: TRBJ2-1; v_gene: TRBV5-4; abundance: NA; d_gene: TRBD2; CDR3nt: TGTGCCAGCAGCTTGCTAGGACTAGTCACCTACAATGAGCAGTTCTTC; CDR3aa: CASSLLGLVTYNEQFF
j_gene: TRBJ2-5; v_gene: TRBV6-5; abundance: NA; d_gene: TRBD1; CDR3nt: TGTGCCAGCAGCATAACAGGGGTAGAGACCCAGTACTTC; CDR3aa: CASSITGVETQYF
j_gene: TRBJ1-4; v_gene: TRBV7-2; abundance: NA; d_gene: TRBD1; CDR3nt: TGTGCCAGCAGCTCGGACAGGGTTACGTATGAAAAACTGTTTTTT; CDR3aa: CASSSDRVTYEKLFF
j_gene: TRBJ2-3; v_gene: TRBV5-4; abundance: NA; d_gene: NA; CDR3nt: TGTGCCAGCAGCCAGGGGGGGCCGTCCGATACGCAGTATTTT; CDR3aa: CASSQGGPSDTQYF
j_gene: TRBJ1-1; v_gene: TRBV20-1; abundance: NA; d_gene: NA; CDR3nt: TGCAGTGCCAAGGGGGAGAGTAGGGCTTTCTTT; CDR3aa: CSAKGESRAFF
j_gene: TRBJ2-7; v_gene: TRBV4-2; abundance: NA; d_gene: TRBD2; CDR3nt: TGTGCCAGCAGCCCTTCTAGCGGGGCCTACGAGCAGTACTTC; CDR3aa: CASSPSSGAYEQYF
j_gene: TRBJ2-7; v_gene: TRBV14; abundance: NA; d_gene: NA; CDR3nt: TGTGCCAGCAGCCAAGACTTCCGGGTACACGAGCAGTACTTC; CDR3aa: CASSQDFRVHEQYF
j_gene: TRBJ1-1; v_gene: TRBV10-3; abundance: few; d_gene: NA; CDR3nt: TGTGCCATCATGGATACGGACGCTAACACTGAAGCTTTCTTT; CDR3aa: CAIMDTDANTEAFF
j_gene: TRBJ1-6; v_gene: TRBV7-3; abundance: NA; d_gene: TRBD1; CDR3nt: TGTGCCAGCAGCTCCCGACAGGGGCATTCACCCCTCCACTTT; CDR3aa: CASSSRQGHSPLHF
j_gene: TRBJ1-5; v_gene: TRBV12-5; abundance: few; d_gene: NA; CDR3nt: TGTGCTAGTGGTTTGGCGGTTCAGCCCCAGCATTTT; CDR3aa: CASGLAVQPQHF
j_gene: TRBJ2-7; v_gene: TRBV7-2; abundance: once; d_gene: NA; CDR3nt: TGTGCCAGCAGCACCGCGACAGGGAGGTACGAGCAGTACTTC; CDR3aa: CASSTATGRYEQYF
j_gene: TRBJ1-1; v_gene: TRBV18; abundance: once; d_gene: NA; CDR3nt: TGTGCCAGCTCACCTGCCGGGACACGGAACACTGAAGCTTTCTTT; CDR3aa: CASSPAGTRNTEAFF
j_gene: TRBJ1-5; v_gene: TRBV18; abundance: NA; d_gene: NA; CDR3nt: TGTGCCAGCTCACCAGGTCTGGATCAGCCCCAGCATTTT; CDR3aa: CASSPGLDQPQHF
j_gene: TRBJ2-2; v_gene: TRBV5-1; abundance: once; d_gene: NA; CDR3nt: TGCGCCAGCAGCTCACAGGGGACTACGAACACCGGGGAGCTGTTTTTT; CDR3aa: CASSSQGTTNTGELFF
j_gene: TRBJ2-1; v_gene: TRBV19; abundance: NA; d_gene: TRBD2; CDR3nt: TGTGCCAGTAGTCAGGGACTAGCGCGCTACAATGAGCAGTTCTTC; CDR3aa: CASSQGLARYNEQFF
j_gene: TRBJ2-6; v_gene: TRBV7-9; abundance: NA; d_gene: TRBD2; CDR3nt: TGTGCCAGCAGCTCCGCGCGGGGGGCGATTAGCTCTGGGGCCAACGTCCTGACTTTC; CDR3aa: CASSSARGAISSGANVLTF
j_gene: TRBJ1-2; v_gene: TRBV19; abundance: NA; d_gene: TRBD1; CDR3nt: TGTGCCATCAAGGACAGGGTGGATGGCTACACCTTC; CDR3aa: CAIKDRVDGYTF
j_gene: TRBJ1-6; v_gene: TRBV9; abundance: medium-sized; d_gene: TRBD1; CDR3nt: TGTGCCAGCAGTCGGACAGGGGACCTCCACTTT; CDR3aa: CASSRTGDLHF
j_gene: TRBJ1-3; v_gene: TRBV10-3; abundance: medium-sized; d_gene: NA; CDR3nt: TGTGCCATCAGTGACGGTTCCTCTGGAAACACCATATATTTT; CDR3aa: CAISDGSSGNTIYF
j_gene: TRBJ2-7; v_gene: TRBV7-6; abundance: NA; d_gene: TRBD2; CDR3nt: TGTGCCAGCAGCTTAGTGGCGGGGGAAAACTACGAGCAGTACTTC; CDR3aa: CASSLVAGENYEQYF
j_gene: TRBJ2-3; v_gene: TRBV19; abundance: once; d_gene: TRBD1; CDR3nt: TGTGCCAGTAGTACCCCATATACAGGGGTTAAAGATACGCAGTATTTT; CDR3aa: CASSTPYTGVKDTQYF
j_gene: TRBJ1-3; v_gene: TRBV28; abundance: NA; d_gene: NA; CDR3nt: TGTGCCAGCAGTTTCCGGACAGCCGGAAACACCATATATTTT; CDR3aa: CASSFRTAGNTIYF
j_gene: TRBJ1-2; v_gene: TRBV6-5; abundance: few; d_gene: NA; CDR3nt: TGTGCCAGCAGACCCGCCCCAGTCCCTTGGTCCTTTAACACCTTC; CDR3aa: CASRPAPVPWSFNTF
j_gene: TRBJ1-1; v_gene: TRBV20-1; abundance: NA; d_gene: NA; CDR3nt: TGCAGTGCTAGGGTGAACACTGAAGCTTTCTTT; CDR3aa: CSARVNTEAFF
j_gene: TRBJ2-7; v_gene: TRBV5-4; abundance: NA; d_gene: TRBD2; CDR3nt: TGTGCCAGCAGCCCCTCCGGGACTAGCGGCTACGAGCAGTACTTC; CDR3aa: CASSPSGTSGYEQYF
j_gene: TRBJ1-6; v_gene: TRBV6-6; abundance: NA; d_gene: NA; CDR3nt: TGTGCCAGCAGTTACTCGAAGGAGAATTCACCCCTCCACTTT; CDR3aa: CASSYSKENSPLHF
j_gene: TRBJ2-1; v_gene: TRBV19; abundance: NA; d_gene: NA; CDR3nt: TGTGCCAGTAGTATCAGGGATGAGCAGTTCTTC; CDR3aa: CASSIRDEQFF
j_gene: TRBJ2-2; v_gene: TRBV4-3; abundance: NA; d_gene: NA; CDR3nt: TGCGCCAGCAGCCACCGGACACGCAACACCGGGGAGCTGTTTTTT; CDR3aa: CASSHRTRNTGELFF
j_gene: TRBJ1-1; v_gene: TRBV7-2; abundance: NA; d_gene: NA; CDR3nt: TGTGCCAGCTCAGGGGCCGGGGGGGTCACTGAAGCTTTCTTT; CDR3aa: CASSGAGGVTEAFF
j_gene: TRBJ1-4; v_gene: TRBV5-1; abundance: NA; d_gene: TRBD1; CDR3nt: TGCGCCAGCAGCCCATCATGGACAGGGTGGGAAAAACTGTTTTTT; CDR3aa: CASSPSWTGWEKLFF
j_gene: TRBJ2-7; v_gene: TRBV20-1; abundance: NA; d_gene: TRBD1; CDR3nt: TGCAGTGCTCAGAGGGGGCCCGAGCAGTACTTC; CDR3aa: CSAQRGPEQYF
j_gene: TRBJ2-1; v_gene: TRBV7-3; abundance: NA; d_gene: TRBD1; CDR3nt: TGTGCCAGCAGCCTAGACAGGGGGCCCTACAATGAGCAGTTCTTC; CDR3aa: CASSLDRGPYNEQFF
j_gene: TRBJ2-7; v_gene: TRBV19; abundance: NA; d_gene: NA; CDR3nt: TGTGCCAGTAGTAGCAGACAGTACCCTACCTATCCCTACGAGCAGTACTTC; CDR3aa: CASSSRQYPTYPYEQYF
j_gene: TRBJ2-7; v_gene: TRBV5-1; abundance: NA; d_gene: NA; CDR3nt: TGCGCCAGCAGTTTCGACAGCGGAGTCTCCTACGAGCAGTACTTC; CDR3aa: CASSFDSGVSYEQYF
j_gene: TRBJ1-3; v_gene: TRBV7-6; abundance: NA; d_gene: NA; CDR3nt: TGTGCCAGCAGCGTAACGGGTACTGGAAACACCATATATTTT; CDR3aa: CASSVTGTGNTIYF
j_gene: TRBJ1-6; v_gene: TRBV6-6; abundance: NA; d_gene: NA; CDR3nt: TGTGCCAGCAGTTACCTGGTGGAATCACCCCTCCACTTT; CDR3aa: CASSYLVESPLHF
j_gene: TRBJ1-1; v_gene: TRBV6-5; abundance: NA; d_gene: NA; CDR3nt: TGTGCCAGCAGACTGGCGGGGGGGAACACTGAAGCTTTCTTT; CDR3aa: CASRLAGGNTEAFF
j_gene: TRBJ1-5; v_gene: TRBV6-6; abundance: NA; d_gene: TRBD1; CDR3nt: TGTGCCAGCACAAAAGCCGGGACAGACAATCAGCCCCAGCATTTT; CDR3aa: CASTKAGTDNQPQHF
j_gene: TRBJ2-1; v_gene: TRBV18; abundance: NA; d_gene: NA; CDR3nt: TGTGCCAGCTCACCTTTGGGAGACAGGAGCTCCTACAATGAGCAGTTCTTC; CDR3aa: CASSPLGDRSSYNEQFF
j_gene: TRBJ2-2; v_gene: TRBV23-1; abundance: NA; d_gene: NA; CDR3nt: TGCGCCAGCAGTCTTACCCCCCGGGATAAGAACACCGGGGAGCTGTTTTTT; CDR3aa: CASSLTPRDKNTGELFF
j_gene: TRBJ2-1; v_gene: TRBV9; abundance: once; d_gene: TRBD1; CDR3nt: TGTGCCAGCAGCCCGGGACAGGGCCACAATGAGCAGTTCTTC; CDR3aa: CASSPGQGHNEQFF
j_gene: TRBJ2-7; v_gene: TRBV14; abundance: NA; d_gene: NA; CDR3nt: TGTGCCAGCAGCCAATGGAGGGGGATCGGCTCCTACGAGCAGTACTTC; CDR3aa: CASSQWRGIGSYEQYF
j_gene: TRBJ2-2; v_gene: TRBV19; abundance: NA; d_gene: NA; CDR3nt: TGTGCCAGTAGTAGACCAGGGTCGAATGAGCTGTTTTTT; CDR3aa: CASSRPGSNELFF
j_gene: TRBJ2-1; v_gene: TRBV11-2; abundance: NA; d_gene: TRBD1; CDR3nt: TGTGCCAGCAGCTTTTCTTGGGACAGGGGTAACAATGAGCAGTTCTTC; CDR3aa: CASSFSWDRGNNEQFF
j_gene: TRBJ1-2; v_gene: TRBV20-1; abundance: NA; d_gene: NA; CDR3nt: TGCAGTGCTAGCCGAGCGGGTGGCTACACCTTC; CDR3aa: CSASRAGGYTF
j_gene: TRBJ1-1; v_gene: TRBV12-5; abundance: NA; d_gene: NA; CDR3nt: TGTGCTAGTGGTTTGGGTGAGAACACTGAAGCTTTCTTT; CDR3aa: CASGLGENTEAFF
j_gene: TRBJ1-2; v_gene: TRBV7-2; abundance: NA; d_gene: TRBD1; CDR3nt: TGTGCCAGCAGCTCCGACAGGGCCTTGGAGTACTATGGCTACACCTTC; CDR3aa: CASSSDRALEYYGYTF
j_gene: TRBJ2-3; v_gene: TRBV6-1; abundance: once; d_gene: NA; CDR3nt: TGTGCCAGCAGGCCCGAGGGGTATGGAGATACGCAGTATTTT; CDR3aa: CASRPEGYGDTQYF
j_gene: TRBJ1-2; v_gene: TRBV27; abundance: NA; d_gene: TRBD1; CDR3nt: TGTGCCAGCAGTTTAAACCCCCCGGGACAGGGGGCGGTGAGCTATGGCTACACCTTC; CDR3aa: CASSLNPPGQGAVSYGYTF
j_gene: TRBJ2-5; v_gene: TRBV4-2; abundance: NA; d_gene: NA; CDR3nt: TGTGCCAGCAGCGACCGAGGGGGGGCGAAGGAAGAGACCCAGTACTTC; CDR3aa: CASSDRGGAKEETQYF
j_gene: TRBJ2-2; v_gene: TRBV6-1; abundance: NA; d_gene: NA; CDR3nt: TGTGCCAGCAGTGATCGGGGTGCGAACACCGGGGAGCTGTTTTTT; CDR3aa: CASSDRGANTGELFF